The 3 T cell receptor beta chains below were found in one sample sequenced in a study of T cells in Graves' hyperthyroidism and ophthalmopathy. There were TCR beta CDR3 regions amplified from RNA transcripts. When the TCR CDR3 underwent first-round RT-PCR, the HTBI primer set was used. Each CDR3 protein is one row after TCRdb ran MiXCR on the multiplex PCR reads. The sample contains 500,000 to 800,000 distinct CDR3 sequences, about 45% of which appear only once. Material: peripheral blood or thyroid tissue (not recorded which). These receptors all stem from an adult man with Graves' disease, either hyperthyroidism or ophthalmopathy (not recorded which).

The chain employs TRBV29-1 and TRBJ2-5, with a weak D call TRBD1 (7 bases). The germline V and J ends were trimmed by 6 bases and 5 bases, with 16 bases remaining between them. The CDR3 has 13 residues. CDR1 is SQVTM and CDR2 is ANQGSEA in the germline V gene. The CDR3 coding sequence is TGCAGCGTCGGGCCGACAGGGAGGGAGACCCAGTACTTC. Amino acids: CSVGPTGRETQYF.

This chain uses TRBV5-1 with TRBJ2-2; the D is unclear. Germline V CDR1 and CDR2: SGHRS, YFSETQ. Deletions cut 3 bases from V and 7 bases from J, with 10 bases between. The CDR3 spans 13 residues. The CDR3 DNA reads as TGCGCCAGCAGCTCGGAGTTAGGCGGGGAGCTGTTTTTT. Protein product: CASSSELGGELFF.

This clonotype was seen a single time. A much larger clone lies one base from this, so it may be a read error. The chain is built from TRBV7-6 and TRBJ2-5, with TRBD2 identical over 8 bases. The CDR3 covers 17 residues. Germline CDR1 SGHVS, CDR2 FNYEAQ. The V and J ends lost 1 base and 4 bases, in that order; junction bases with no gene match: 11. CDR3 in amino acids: CASSLGGLAGRPETQYF. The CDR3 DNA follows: TGTGCCAGCAGCTTAGGAGGGCTAGCGGGCAGACCAGAGACCCAGTACTTC.